This T cell receptor beta chain was obtained from a study of identical twins. TCRdb reprocessed the 5' RACE reads with MiXCR, giving one entry per CDR3 protein. Among 120,000 to 150,000 distinct CDR3 sequences listed, approximately 3.5% were seen once. V dropped 0 bases and J dropped 9 bases, with 16 bases sitting between them. The CDR3 has 15 residues. Germline-derived CDR1 and CDR2 are SGHRS and YFSETQ. V usage is TRBV5-1 and J usage is TRBJ2-1, with D tentatively TRBD1 or TRBD2 (6 bases each). Sequenced input: memory T cells sorted from blood. This sequence originates from a man aged 18 to 30 in good health. The CDR3 nucleotides read TGCGCCAGCAGCTTGGTACAGAGGAAGGGGGGTGAGCAGTTCTTC. This gives the protein CASSLVQRKGGEQFF.